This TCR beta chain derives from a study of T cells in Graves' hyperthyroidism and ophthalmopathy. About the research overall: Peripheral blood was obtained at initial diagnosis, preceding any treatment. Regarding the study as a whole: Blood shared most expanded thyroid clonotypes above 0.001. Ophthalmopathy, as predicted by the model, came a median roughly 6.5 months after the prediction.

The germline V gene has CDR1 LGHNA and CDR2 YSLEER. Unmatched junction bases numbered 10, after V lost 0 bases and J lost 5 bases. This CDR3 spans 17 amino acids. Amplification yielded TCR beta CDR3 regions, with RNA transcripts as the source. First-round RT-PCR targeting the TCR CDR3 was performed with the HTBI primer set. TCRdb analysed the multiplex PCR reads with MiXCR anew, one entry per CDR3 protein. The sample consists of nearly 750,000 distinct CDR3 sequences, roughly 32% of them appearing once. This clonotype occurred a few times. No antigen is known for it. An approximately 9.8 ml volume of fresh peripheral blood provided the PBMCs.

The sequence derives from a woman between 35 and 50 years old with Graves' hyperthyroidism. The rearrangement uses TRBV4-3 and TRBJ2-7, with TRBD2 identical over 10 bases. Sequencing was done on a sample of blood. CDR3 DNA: TGCGCCAGCAGCCAAGAGGCTAGCGGGAGACGGGGGGACGAGCAGTACTTC. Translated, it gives CASSQEASGRRGDEQYF.